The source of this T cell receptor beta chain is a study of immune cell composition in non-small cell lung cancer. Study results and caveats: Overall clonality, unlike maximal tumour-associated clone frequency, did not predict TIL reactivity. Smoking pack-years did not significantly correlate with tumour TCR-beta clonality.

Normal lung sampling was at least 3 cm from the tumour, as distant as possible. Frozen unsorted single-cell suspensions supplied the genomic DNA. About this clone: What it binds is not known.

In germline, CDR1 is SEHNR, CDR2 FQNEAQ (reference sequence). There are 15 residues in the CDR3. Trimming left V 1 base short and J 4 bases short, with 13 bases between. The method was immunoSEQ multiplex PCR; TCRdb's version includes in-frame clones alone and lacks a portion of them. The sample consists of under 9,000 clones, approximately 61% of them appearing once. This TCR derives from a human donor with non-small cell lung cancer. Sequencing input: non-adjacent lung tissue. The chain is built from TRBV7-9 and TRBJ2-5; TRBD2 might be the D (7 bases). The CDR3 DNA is TGTGCCAGCAGCTTAGAGGGGGGGCGTGGAGAGACCCAGTACTTC. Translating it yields CASSLEGGRGETQYF.